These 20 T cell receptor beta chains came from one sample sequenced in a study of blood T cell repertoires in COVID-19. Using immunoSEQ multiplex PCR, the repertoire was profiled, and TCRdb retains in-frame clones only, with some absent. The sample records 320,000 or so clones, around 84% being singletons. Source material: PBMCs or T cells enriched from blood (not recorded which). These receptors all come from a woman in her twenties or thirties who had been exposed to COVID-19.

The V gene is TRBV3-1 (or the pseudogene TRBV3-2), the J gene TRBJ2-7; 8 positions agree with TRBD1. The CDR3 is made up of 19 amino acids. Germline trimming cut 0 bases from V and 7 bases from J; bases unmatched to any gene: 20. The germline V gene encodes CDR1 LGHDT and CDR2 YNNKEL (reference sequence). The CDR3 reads CASSQDRVRPGQVYREQYF. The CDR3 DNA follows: TGTGCCAGCAGCCAAGATCGAGTACGTCCGGGACAGGTTTATAGGGAGCAGTACTTC.

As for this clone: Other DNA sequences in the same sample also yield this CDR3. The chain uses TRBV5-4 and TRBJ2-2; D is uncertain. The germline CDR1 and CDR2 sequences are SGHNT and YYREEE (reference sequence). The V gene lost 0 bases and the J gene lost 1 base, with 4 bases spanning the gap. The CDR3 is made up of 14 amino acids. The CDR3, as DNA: TGTGCCAGCAGCTTGGCAGGGAACACCGGGGAGCTGTTTTTT. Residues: CASSLAGNTGELFF. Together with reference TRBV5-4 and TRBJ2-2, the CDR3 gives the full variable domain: ETGVTQSPTHLIKTRGQQVTLRCSSQSGHNTVSWYQQALGQGPQFIFQYYREEENGRGNFPPRFSGLQFPNYSSELNVNALELDDSALYLCASSLAGNTGELFFGEGSRLTVL.

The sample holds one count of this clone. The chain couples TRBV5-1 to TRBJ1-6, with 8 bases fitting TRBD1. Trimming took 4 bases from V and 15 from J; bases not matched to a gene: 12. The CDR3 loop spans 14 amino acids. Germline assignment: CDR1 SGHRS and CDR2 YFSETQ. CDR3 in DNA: TGCGCCAGCAGCACGTCAGGGGGCCCCCCTCTCCTCCACTTT. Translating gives CASSTSGGPPLLHF. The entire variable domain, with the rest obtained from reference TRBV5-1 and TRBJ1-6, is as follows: KAGVTQTPRYLIKTRGQQVTLSCSPISGHRSVSWYQQTPGQGLQFLFEYFSETQRNKGNFPGRFSGRQFSNSRSEMNVSTLELGDSALYLCASSTSGGPPLLHFGNGTRLTVT.

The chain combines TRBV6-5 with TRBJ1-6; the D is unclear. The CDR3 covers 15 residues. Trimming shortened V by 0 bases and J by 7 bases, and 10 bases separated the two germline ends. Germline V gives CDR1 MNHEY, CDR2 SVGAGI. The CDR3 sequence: CASSYSSEWNSPLHF. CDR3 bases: TGTGCCAGCAGTTACTCAAGCGAGTGGAATTCACCCCTCCACTTT.

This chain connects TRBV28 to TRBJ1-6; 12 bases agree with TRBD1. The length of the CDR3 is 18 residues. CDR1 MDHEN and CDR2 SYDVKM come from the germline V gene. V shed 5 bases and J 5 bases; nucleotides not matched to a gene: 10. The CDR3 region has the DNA TGTGCCAGCAGTACCTACGGTGGGGACAGGGGGCATAATTCACCCCTCCACTTT. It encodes CASSTYGGDRGHNSPLHF.

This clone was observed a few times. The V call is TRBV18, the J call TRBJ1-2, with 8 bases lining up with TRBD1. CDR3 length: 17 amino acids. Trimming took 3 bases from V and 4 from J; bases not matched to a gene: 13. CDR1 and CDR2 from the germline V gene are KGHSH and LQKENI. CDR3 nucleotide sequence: TGTGCCAGCTCACCGGGTTTCGAGACAGGGGCTTTCTATGGCTACACCTTC. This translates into CASSPGFETGAFYGYTF. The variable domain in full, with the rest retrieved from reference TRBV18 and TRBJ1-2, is NAGVMQNPRHLVRRRGQEARLRCSPMKGHSHVYWYRQLPEEGLKFMVYLQKENIIDESGMPKERFSAEFPKEGPSILRIQQVVRGDSAAYFCASSPGFETGAFYGYTFGSGTRLTVV.

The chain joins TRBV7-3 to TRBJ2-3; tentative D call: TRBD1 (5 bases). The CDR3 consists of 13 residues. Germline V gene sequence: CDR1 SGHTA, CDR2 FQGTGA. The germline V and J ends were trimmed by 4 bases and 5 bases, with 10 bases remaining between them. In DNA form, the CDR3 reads TGTGCCAGCAGCTCGATCAGGGAAGATACGCAGTATTTT. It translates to CASSSIREDTQYF.

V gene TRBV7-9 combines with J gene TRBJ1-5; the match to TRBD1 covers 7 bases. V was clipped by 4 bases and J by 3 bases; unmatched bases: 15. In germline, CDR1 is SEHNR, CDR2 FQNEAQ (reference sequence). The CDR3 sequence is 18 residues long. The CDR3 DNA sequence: TGTGCCAGCAGCTCACATGTGCCGACAGGGTGGATCAATCAGCCCCAGCATTTT. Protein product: CASSSHVPTGWINQPQHF.

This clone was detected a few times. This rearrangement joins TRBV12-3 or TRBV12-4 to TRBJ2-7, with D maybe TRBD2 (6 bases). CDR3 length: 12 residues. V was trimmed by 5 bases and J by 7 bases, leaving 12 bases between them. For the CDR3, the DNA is TGTGCCAGCAGTCGAACTAGCTTAGAGCAGTACTTC. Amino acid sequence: CASSRTSLEQYF.

The CDR3 is CAWNPGTPSYEQYF. Here the CDR3 DNA reads TGTGCCTGGAACCCCGGGACACCGAGCTACGAGCAGTACTTC. The chain combines TRBV30 with TRBJ2-7, with D possibly being TRBD1 (6 bases). The CDR3 is made up of 14 amino acids. Germline CDR1 reads GTSNPN; CDR2 reads SVGIG (reference sequence). Trimming took off 4 bases at V and 3 bases at J, with 16 bases between the two ends.

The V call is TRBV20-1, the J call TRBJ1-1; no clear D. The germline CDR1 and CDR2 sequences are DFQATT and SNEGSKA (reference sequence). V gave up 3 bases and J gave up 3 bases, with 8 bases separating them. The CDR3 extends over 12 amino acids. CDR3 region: CSASGQYTEAFF. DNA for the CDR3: TGCAGTGCTAGTGGGCAGTACACTGAAGCTTTCTTT.

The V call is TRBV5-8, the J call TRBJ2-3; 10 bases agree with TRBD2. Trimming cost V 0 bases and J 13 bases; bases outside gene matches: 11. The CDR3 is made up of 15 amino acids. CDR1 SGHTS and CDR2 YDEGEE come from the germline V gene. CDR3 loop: CASSLGVASGGKKYF. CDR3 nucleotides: TGTGCCAGCAGCTTGGGTGTAGCTAGCGGGGGTAAGAAGTATTTT.

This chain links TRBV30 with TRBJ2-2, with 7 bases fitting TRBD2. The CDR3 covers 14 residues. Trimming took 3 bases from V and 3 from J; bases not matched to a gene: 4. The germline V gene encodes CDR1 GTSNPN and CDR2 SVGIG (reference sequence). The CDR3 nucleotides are TGTGCCTGGAGGGATCTAGCGGACACCGGGGAGCTGTTTTTT. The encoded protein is CAWRDLADTGELFF. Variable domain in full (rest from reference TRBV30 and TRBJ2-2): SQTIHQWPATLVQPVGSPLSLECTVEGTSNPNLYWYRQAAGRGLQLLFYSVGIGQISSEVPQNLSASRPQDRQFILSSKKLLLSDSGFYLCAWRDLADTGELFFGEGSRLTVL.

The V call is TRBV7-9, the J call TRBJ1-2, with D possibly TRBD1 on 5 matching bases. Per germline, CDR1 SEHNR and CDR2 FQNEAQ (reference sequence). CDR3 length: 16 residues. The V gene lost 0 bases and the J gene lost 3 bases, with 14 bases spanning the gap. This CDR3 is CASSLAGQGGDYGYTF. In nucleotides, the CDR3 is TGTGCCAGCAGCTTAGCGGGGCAGGGTGGCGACTATGGCTACACCTTC. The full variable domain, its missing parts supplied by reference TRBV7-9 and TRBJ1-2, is DTGVSQNPRHKITKRGQNVTFRCDPISEHNRLYWYRQTLGQGPEFLTYFQNEAQLEKSRLLSDRFSAERPKGSFSTLEIQRTEQGDSAMYLCASSLAGQGGDYGYTFGSGTRLTVV.

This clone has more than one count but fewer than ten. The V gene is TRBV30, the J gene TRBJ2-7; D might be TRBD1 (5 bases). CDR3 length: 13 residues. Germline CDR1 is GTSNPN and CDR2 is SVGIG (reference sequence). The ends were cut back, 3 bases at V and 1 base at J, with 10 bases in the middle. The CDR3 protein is CAWRGRDSYEQYF. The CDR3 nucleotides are TGTGCCTGGAGAGGCAGGGATTCCTACGAGCAGTACTTC. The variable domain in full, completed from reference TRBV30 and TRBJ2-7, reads SQTIHQWPATLVQPVGSPLSLECTVEGTSNPNLYWYRQAAGRGLQLLFYSVGIGQISSEVPQNLSASRPQDRQFILSSKKLLLSDSGFYLCAWRGRDSYEQYFGPGTRLTVT.

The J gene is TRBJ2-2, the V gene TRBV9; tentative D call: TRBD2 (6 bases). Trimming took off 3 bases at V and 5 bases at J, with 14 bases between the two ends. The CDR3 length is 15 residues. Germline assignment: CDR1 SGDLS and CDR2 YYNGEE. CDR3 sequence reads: CASSASSAGTGELFF. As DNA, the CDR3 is TGTGCCAGCAGCGCCTCTAGCGCCGGGACCGGGGAGCTGTTTTTT.

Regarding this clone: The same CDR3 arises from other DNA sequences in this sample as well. The CDR3 nucleotides are TGTGCCTGGAGTGTACTACGTGAAAAACTGTTTTTT. Translated: CAWSVLREKLFF. The chain recombines TRBV30 with TRBJ1-4; D is unresolved. Trimming stripped 0 bases from V and 7 bases from J, with 6 bases between. Germline values: CDR1 GTSNPN, CDR2 SVGIG (reference sequence). This CDR3 is built from 12 residues.

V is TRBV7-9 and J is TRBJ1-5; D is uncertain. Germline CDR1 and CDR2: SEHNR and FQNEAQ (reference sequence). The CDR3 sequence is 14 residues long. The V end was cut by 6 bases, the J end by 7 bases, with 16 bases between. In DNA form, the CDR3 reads TGTGCCAGCAGTCTCGACACAAGGAACCAGCCCCAGCATTTT. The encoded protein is CASSLDTRNQPQHF.

The DNA for the CDR3 is TGTGCCAGCAGCTCGTATGGAAACACCATATATTTT. It encodes CASSSYGNTIYF. This chain links TRBV7-8 with TRBJ1-3; D gene unclear. V lost 4 bases, J lost 3 bases, and 4 bases lay in between. The germline V gene encodes CDR1 SGHVS and CDR2 FQNEAQ. The CDR3 is 12 residues long.

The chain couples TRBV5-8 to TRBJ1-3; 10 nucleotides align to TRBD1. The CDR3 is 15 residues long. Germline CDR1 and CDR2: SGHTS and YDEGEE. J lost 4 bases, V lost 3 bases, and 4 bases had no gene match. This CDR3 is CASSWDRGSGNTIYF. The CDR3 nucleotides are TGTGCCAGCAGCTGGGACAGGGGATCGGGAAACACCATATATTTT.